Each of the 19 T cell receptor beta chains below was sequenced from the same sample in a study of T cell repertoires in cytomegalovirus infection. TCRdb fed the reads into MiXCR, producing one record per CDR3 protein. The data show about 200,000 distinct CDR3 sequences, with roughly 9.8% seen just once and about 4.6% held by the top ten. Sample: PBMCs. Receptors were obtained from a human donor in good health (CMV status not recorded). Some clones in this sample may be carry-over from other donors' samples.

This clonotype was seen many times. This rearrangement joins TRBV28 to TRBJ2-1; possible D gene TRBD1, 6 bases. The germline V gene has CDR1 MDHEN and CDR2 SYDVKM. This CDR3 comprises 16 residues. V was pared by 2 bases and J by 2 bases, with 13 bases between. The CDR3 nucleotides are TGTGCCAGCAGTTTAGACAGCGGACAGCCCTACAATGAGCAGTTCTTC. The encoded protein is CASSLDSGQPYNEQFF.

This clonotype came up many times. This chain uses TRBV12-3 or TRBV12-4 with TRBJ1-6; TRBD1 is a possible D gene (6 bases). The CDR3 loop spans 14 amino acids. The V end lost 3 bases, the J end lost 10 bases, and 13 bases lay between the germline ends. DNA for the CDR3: TGTGCCAGCAGTTTTTCGGGGGGCGTCTCACCCCTCCACTTT. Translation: CASSFSGGVSPLHF.

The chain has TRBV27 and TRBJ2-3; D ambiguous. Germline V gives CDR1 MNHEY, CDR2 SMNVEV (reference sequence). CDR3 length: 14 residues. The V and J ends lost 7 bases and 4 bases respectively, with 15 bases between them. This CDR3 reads CASNLFGGADTQYF. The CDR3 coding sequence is TGTGCCAGCAACCTCTTCGGCGGAGCAGATACGCAGTATTTT.

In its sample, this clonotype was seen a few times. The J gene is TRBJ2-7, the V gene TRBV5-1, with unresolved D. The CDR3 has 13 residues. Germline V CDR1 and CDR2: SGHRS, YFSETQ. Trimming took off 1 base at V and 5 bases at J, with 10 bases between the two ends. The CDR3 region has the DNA TGCGCCAGCAGCTTGCTTAGACTGGACGAGCAGTACTTC. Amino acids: CASSLLRLDEQYF.

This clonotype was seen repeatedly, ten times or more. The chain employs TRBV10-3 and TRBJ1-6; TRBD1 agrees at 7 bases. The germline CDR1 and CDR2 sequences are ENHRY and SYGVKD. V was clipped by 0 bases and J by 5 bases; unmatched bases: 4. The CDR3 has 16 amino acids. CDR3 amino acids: CAISESRGTDNSPLHF. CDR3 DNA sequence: TGTGCCATCAGTGAGTCGAGGGGGACAGATAATTCACCCCTCCACTTT.

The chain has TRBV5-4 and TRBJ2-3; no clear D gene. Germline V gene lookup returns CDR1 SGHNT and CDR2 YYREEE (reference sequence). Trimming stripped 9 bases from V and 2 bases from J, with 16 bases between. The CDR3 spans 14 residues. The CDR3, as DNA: TGTGCCACCCGCCCCCATCCGGACACAGATACGCAGTATTTT. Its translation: CATRPHPDTDTQYF.

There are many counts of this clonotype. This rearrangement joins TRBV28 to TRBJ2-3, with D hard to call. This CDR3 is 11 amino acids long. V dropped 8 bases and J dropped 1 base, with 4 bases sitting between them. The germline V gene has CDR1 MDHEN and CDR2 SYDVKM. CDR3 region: CASVGTDTQYF. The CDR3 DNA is TGTGCCAGCGTAGGCACAGATACGCAGTATTTT.

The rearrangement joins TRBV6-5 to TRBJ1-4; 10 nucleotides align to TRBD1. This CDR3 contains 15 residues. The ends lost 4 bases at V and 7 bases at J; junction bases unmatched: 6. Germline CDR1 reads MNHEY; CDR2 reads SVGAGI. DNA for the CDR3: TGTGCCAGCAGTTCTGACAGGGGGCAAGGTGAAAAACTGTTTTTT. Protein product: CASSSDRGQGEKLFF.

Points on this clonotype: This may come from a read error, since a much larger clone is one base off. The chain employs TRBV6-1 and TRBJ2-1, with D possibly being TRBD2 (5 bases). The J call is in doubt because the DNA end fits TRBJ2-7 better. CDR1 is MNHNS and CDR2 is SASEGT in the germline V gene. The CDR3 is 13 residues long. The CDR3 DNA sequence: TGTGCCAGCAGCGGGATTCCATACAATGAGCAGTACTTC. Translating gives CASSGIPYNEQYF.

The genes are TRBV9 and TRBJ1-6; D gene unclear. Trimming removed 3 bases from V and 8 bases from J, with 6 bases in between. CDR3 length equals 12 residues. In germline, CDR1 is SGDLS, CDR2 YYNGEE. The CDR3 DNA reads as TGTGCCAGCAGCGGTTTAGATTCACCCCTCCACTTT. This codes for CASSGLDSPLHF.

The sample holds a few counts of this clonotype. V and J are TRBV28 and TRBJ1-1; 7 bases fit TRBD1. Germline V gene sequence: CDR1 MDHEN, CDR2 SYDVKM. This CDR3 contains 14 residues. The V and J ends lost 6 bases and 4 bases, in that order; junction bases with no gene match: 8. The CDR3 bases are TGTGCCAGCAGAAAAACAGGGGTGCGCACTGAAGCTTTCTTT. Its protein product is CASRKTGVRTEAFF.

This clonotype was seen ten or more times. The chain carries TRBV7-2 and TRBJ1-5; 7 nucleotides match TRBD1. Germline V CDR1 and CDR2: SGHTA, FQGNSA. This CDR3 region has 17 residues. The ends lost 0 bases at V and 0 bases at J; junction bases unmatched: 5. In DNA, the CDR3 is TGTGCCAGCAGCTTAGCCCGGGACAGTTATAGCAATCAGCCCCAGCATTTT. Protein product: CASSLARDSYSNQPQHF.

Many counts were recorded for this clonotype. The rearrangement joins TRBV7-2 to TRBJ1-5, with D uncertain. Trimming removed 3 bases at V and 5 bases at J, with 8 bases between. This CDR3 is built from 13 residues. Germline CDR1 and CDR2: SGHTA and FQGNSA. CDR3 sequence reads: CASSFGPDQPQHF. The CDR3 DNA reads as TGTGCCAGCAGCTTTGGTCCCGATCAGCCCCAGCATTTT.

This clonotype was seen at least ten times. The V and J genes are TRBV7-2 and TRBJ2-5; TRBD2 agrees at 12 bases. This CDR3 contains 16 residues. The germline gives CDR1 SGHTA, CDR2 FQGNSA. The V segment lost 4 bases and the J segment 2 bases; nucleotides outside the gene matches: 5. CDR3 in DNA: TGTGCCAGCAGCTCGGGACTAGCGGGCCGACAAGAGACCCAGTACTTC. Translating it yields CASSSGLAGRQETQYF.

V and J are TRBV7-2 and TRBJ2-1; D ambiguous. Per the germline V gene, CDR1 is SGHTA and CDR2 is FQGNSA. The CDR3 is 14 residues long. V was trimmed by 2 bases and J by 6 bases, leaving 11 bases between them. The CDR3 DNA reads TGTGCCAGCAGCTTACCCGGATGGGGCAATGAGCAGTTCTTC. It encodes CASSLPGWGNEQFF.

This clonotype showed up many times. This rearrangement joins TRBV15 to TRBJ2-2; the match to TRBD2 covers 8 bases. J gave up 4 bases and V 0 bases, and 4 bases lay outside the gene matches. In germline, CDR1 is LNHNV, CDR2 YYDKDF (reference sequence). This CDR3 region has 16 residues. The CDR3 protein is CATSRDAGGSTGELFF. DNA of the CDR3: TGTGCCACCAGCAGAGACGCGGGGGGTAGCACCGGGGAGCTGTTTTTT.

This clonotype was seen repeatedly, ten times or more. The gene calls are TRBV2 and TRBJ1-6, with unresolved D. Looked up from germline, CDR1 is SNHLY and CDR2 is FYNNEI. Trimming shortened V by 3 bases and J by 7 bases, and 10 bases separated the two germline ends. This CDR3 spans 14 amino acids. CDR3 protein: CASSDSGLNSPLHF. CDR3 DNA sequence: TGTGCCAGCAGTGATTCAGGCCTGAATTCACCCCTCCACTTT.

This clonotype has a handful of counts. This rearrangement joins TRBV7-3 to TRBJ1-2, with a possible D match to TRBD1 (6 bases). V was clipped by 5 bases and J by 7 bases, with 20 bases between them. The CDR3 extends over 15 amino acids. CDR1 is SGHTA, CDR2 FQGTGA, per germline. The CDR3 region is CASSPQGSGAGGYTF. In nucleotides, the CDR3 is TGTGCCAGCAGCCCCCAAGGCTCAGGGGCGGGTGGCTACACCTTC.

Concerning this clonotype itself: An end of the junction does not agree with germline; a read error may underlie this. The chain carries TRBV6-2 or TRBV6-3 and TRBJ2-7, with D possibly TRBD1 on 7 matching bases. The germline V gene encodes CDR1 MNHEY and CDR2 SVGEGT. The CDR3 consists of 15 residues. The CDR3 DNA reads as TGTGCCCGCAGGGAGGAGGGGACAGCGATCTACGAGCAGTACTTC. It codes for CARREEGTAIYEQYF.